This TCR beta chain comes out of a study of T cell responses to AZD1222 COVID-19 vaccine. Repertoires were generated with immunoSEQ multiplex PCR, while TCRdb's copy carries only in-frame clones and drops some. The data show 140,000 to 150,000 clones, with approximately 83% seen just once and around 8% held by the top ten. Study-wide points: CD4 TCRs associated with vaccination spanned spike, dominating at 160-218 and 743-854. Seropositive AZD1222 recipients at baseline numbered only five or six.

On this clone: Its antigen is currently unknown.

The receptor was isolated from an adult in good health. The input for sequencing was peripheral blood, taken on day 0 of AZD1222 vaccination.

The CDR3: CASSNRGVQVGNEQFF. DNA of the CDR3: TGTGCCAGCAGCAACAGGGGAGTACAGGTTGGCAATGAGCAGTTCTTC. V gene TRBV11-1 combines with J gene TRBJ2-1, with 7 nucleotides matching TRBD1. The V and J ends lost 5 bases and 6 bases, in that order; junction bases with no gene match: 13. Germline V gives CDR1 SGHAT, CDR2 FQDESV (reference sequence). CDR3 length equals 16 residues.